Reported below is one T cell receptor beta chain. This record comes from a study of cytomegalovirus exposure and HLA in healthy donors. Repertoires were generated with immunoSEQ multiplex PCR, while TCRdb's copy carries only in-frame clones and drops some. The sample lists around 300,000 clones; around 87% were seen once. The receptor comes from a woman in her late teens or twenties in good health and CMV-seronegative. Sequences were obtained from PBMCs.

Here the CDR3 DNA reads TGTGCCACCAGCAGAGACGCAGGGCTGGGTTCACCCCTCCACTTT. It specifies CATSRDAGLGSPLHF. V usage is TRBV15 and J usage is TRBJ1-6; possible D gene TRBD1, 5 bases. The CDR3 has 15 amino acids. Trimming removed 0 bases at V and 9 bases at J, with 12 bases between. Germline values: CDR1 LNHNV, CDR2 YYDKDF (reference sequence).